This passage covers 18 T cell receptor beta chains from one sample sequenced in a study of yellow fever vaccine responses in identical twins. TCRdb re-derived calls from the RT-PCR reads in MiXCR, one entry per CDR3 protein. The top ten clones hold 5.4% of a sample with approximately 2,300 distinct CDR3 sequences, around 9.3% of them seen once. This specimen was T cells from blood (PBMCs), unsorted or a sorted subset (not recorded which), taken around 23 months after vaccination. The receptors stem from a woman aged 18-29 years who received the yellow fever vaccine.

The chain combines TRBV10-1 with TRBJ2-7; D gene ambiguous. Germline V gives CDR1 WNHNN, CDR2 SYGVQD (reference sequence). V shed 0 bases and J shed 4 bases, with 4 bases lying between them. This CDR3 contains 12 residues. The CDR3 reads CASSESEYEQYF. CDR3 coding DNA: TGCGCCAGCAGTGAGTCGGAATACGAGCAGTACTTC.

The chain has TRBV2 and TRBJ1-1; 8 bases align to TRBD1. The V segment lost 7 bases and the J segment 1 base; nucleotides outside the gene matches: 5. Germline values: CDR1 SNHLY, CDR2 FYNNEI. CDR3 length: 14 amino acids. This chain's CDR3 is CASTVRGQNTEAFF. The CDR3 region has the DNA TGTGCCAGCACGGTCAGGGGGCAGAACACTGAAGCTTTCTTT. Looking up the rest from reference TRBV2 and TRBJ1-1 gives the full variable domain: EPEVTQTPSHQVTQMGQEVILRCVPISNHLYFYWYRQILGQKVEFLVSFYNNEISEKSEIFDDQFSVERPDGSNFTLKIRSTKLEDSAMYFCASTVRGQNTEAFFGQGTRLTVV.

This CDR3 is CSAKGPGSDGELFF. The CDR3 DNA reads as TGCAGTGCTAAGGGGCCAGGGTCTGACGGGGAGCTGTTTTTT. V is TRBV20-1 and J is TRBJ2-2; TRBD1 is a possible D gene (5 bases). CDR3 size: 14 residues. Germline-derived CDR1 and CDR2 are DFQATT and SNEGSKA (reference sequence). Trimming shortened V by 4 bases and J by 7 bases, and 16 bases separated the two germline ends.

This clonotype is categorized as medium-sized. CDR3 DNA: TGTGCCATCAGGGGACAGGGCTACGAGCAGTACTTC. Translation: CAIRGQGYEQYF. The V call is TRBV10-3, the J call TRBJ2-7; 9 nucleotides match TRBD1. CDR3 length equals 12 residues. With V trimmed by 6 bases and J by 3 bases, 0 bases remained unmatched. CDR1 and CDR2 from the germline V gene are ENHRY and SYGVKD.

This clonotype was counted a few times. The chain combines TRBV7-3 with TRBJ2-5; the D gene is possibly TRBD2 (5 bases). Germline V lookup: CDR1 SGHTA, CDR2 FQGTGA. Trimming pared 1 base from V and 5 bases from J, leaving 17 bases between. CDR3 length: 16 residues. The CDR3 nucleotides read TGTGCCAGCAGCTTAATGGGCAGCCGGCGGGTTGAGACCCAGTACTTC. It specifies CASSLMGSRRVETQYF.

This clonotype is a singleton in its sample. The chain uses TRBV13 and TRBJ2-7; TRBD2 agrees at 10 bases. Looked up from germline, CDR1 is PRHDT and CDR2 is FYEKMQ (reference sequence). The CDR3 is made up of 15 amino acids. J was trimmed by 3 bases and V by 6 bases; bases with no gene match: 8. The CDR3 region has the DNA TGTGCCAGCAGGATGGGGGGACTAGCGAACTACGAGCAGTACTTC. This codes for CASRMGGLANYEQYF.

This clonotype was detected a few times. The CDR3 spells CASSREPGYGYTF. The CDR3 bases are TGCGCCAGCAGTCGGGAGCCTGGCTATGGCTACACCTTC. The chain uses TRBV10-1 and TRBJ1-2, with D unresolved. There are 13 residues in the CDR3. The V and J ends lost 5 bases and 4 bases respectively, with 11 bases between them. Per germline, CDR1 WNHNN and CDR2 SYGVQD (reference sequence).

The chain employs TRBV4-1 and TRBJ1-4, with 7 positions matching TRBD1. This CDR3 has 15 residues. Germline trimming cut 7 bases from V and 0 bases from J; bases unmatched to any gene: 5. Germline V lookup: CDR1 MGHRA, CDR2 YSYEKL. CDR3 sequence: CASKGGAATNEKLFF. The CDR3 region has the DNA TGCGCCAGCAAAGGGGGCGCAGCAACTAATGAAAAACTGTTTTTT.

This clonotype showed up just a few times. CDR3 protein: CAIRTTGGSYEQYF. The DNA for the CDR3 is TGTGCCATCAGGACGACAGGGGGCTCCTACGAGCAGTACTTC. The genes are TRBV10-3 and TRBJ2-7, with 9 bases fitting TRBD1. Germline V gene lookup returns CDR1 ENHRY and CDR2 SYGVKD. The CDR3 sequence is 14 residues long. The V gene end was trimmed by 6 bases and the J gene end by 0 bases; junction bases not matched to a gene: 3.

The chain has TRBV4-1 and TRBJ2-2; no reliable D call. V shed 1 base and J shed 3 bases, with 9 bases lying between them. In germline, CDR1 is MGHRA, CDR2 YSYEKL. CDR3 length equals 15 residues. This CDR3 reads CASSQVIGYTGELFF. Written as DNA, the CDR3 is TGCGCCAGCAGCCAAGTGATTGGATACACCGGGGAGCTGTTTTTT.

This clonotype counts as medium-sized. CDR3 loop: CATSGLENNEQFF. Here the CDR3 DNA reads TGTGCCACCAGCGGACTAGAAAACAATGAGCAGTTCTTC. V gene TRBV15 combines with J gene TRBJ2-1, with 7 bases aligning to TRBD2. Germline V gene data show CDR1 as LNHNV and CDR2 as YYDKDF (reference sequence). The CDR3 sequence is 13 residues long. V was pared by 5 bases and J by 5 bases, with 3 bases of the junction left unmatched.

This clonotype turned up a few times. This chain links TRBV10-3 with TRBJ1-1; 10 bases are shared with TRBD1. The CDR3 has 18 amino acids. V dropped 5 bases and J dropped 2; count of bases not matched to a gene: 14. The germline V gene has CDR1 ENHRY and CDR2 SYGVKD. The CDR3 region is CAISSDRDRGRENTEAFF. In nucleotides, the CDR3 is TGTGCCATCAGTTCCGACCGGGACAGGGGCCGGGAAAACACTGAAGCTTTCTTT.

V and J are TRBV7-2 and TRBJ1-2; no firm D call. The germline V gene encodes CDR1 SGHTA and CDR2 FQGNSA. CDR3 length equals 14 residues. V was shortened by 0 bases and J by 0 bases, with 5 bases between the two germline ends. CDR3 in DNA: TGTGCCAGCAGCTTAGCGACCCCTAACTATGGCTACACCTTC. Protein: CASSLATPNYGYTF. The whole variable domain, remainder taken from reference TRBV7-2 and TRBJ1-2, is GAGVSQSPSNKVTEKGKDVELRCDPISGHTALYWYRQSLGQGLEFLIYFQGNSAPDKSGLPSDRFSAERTGGSVSTLTIQRTQQEDSAVYLCASSLATPNYGYTFGSGTRLTVV.

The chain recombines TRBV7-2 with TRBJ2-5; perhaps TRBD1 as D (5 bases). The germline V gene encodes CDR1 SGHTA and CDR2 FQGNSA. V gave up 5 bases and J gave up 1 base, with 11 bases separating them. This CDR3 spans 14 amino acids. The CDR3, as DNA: TGTGCCAGCAGCCAGCAGGGCCCCCAAGAGACCCAGTACTTC. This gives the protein CASSQQGPQETQYF.

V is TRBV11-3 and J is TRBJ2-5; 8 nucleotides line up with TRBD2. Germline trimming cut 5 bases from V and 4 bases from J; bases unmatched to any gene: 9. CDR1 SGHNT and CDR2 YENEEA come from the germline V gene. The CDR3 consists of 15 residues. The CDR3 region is CASSHGAGAGETQYF. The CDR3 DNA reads TGTGCCAGCAGCCACGGAGCGGGAGCTGGAGAGACCCAGTACTTC.

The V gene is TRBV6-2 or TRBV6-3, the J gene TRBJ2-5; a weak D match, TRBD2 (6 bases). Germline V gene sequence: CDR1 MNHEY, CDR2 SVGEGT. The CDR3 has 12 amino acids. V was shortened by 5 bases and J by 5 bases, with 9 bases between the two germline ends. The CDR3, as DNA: TGTGCCAGCAGTAACAGCGGGGAGACCCAGTACTTC. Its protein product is CASSNSGETQYF.

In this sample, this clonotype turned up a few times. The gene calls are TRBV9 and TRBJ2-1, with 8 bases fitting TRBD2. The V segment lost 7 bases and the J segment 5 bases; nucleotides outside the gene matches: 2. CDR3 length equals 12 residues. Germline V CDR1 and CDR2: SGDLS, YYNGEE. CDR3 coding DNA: TGTGCCAGCTCGGGAGGGGACAATGAGCAGTTCTTC. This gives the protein CASSGGDNEQFF.

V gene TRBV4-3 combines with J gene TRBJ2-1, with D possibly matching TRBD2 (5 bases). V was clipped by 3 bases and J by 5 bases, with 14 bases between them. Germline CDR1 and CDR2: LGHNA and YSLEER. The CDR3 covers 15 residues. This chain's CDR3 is CASSQGTGLNNEQFF. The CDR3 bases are TGCGCCAGCAGCCAGGGCACTGGACTGAACAATGAGCAGTTCTTC.